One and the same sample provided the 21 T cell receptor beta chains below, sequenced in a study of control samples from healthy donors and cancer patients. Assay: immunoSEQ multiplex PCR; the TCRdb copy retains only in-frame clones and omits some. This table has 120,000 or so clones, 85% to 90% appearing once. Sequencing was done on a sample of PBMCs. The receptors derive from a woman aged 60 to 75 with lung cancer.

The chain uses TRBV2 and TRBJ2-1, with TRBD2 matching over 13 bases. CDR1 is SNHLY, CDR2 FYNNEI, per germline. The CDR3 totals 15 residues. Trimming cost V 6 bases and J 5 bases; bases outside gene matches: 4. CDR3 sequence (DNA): TGTGCCAGCAGCACTAGCGGGAGGGCTAACAATGAGCAGTTCTTC. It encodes CASSTSGRANNEQFF.

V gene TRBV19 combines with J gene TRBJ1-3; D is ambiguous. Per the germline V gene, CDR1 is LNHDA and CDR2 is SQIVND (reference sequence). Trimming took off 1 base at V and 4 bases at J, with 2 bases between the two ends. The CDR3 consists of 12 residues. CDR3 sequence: CASSIAGNTIYF. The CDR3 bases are TGTGCCAGTAGTATAGCCGGAAACACCATATATTTT.

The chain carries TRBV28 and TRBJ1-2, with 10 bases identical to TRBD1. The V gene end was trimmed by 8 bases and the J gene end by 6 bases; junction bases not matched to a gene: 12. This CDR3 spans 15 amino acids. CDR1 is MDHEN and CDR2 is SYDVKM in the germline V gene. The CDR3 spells CASSGTGVISNGYTF. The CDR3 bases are TGTGCCAGCTCCGGGACAGGGGTTATTTCTAATGGCTACACCTTC.

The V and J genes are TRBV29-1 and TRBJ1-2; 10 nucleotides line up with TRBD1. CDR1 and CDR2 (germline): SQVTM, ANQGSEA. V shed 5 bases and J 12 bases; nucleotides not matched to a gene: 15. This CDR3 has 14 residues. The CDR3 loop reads CSVTKTTTGGPDTF. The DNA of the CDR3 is TGCAGCGTTACCAAAACGACGACAGGGGGCCCGGACACCTTC.

CDR3 region: CASSPISRGHGYTF. The CDR3 DNA sequence: TGTGCCAGTAGTCCCATTTCCAGGGGGCATGGCTACACCTTC. This rearrangement joins TRBV19 to TRBJ1-2; TRBD1 matches at 8 bases. In germline, CDR1 is LNHDA, CDR2 SQIVND (reference sequence). V lost 5 bases, J lost 6 bases, and 8 bases stayed unmatched. The CDR3 sequence is 14 residues long.

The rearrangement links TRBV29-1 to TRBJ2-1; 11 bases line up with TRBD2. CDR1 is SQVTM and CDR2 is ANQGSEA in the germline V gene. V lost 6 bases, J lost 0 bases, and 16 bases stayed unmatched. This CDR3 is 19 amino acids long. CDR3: CSVRIEASGGSSSYNEQFF. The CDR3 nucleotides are TGCAGCGTGAGGATAGAAGCTAGCGGGGGGAGCAGCTCCTACAATGAGCAGTTCTTC.

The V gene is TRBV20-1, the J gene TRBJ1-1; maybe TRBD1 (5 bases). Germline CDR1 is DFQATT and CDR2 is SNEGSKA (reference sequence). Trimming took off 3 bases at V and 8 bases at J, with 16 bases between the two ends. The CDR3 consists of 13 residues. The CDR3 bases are TGCAGTGCTAGTAAGATCCAGGGTTCAGAAGCTTTCTTT. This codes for CSASKIQGSEAFF.

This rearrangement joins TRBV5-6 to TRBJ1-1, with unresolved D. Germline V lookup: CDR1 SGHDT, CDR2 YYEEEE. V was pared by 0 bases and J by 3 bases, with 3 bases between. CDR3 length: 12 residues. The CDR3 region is CASSLVYTEAFF. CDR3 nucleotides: TGTGCCAGCAGCTTGGTCTACACTGAAGCTTTCTTT.

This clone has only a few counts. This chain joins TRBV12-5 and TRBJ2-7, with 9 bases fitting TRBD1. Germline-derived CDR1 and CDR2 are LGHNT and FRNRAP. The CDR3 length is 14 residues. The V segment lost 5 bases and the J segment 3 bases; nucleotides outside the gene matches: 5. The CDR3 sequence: CASGLRTGDYEQYF. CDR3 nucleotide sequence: TGTGCTAGTGGTCTTCGGACAGGGGACTACGAGCAGTACTTC.

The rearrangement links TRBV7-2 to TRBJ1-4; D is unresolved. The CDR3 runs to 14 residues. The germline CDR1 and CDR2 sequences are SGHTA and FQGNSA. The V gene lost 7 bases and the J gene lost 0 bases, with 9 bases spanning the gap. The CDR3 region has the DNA TGTGCCAGCACCGATAGATCAACTAATGAAAAACTGTTTTTT. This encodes CASTDRSTNEKLFF.

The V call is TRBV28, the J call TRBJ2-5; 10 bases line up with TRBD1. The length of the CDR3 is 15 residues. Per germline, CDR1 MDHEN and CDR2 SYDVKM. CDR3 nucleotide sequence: TGTGCGACCGATACACCGGGACAGGGGAGGGAGACCCAGTACTTC. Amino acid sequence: CATDTPGQGRETQYF. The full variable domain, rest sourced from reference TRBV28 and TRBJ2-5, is DVKVTQSSRYLVKRTGEKVFLECVQDMDHENMFWYRQDPGLGLRLIYFSYDVKMKEKGDIPEGYSVSREKKERFSLILESASTNQTSMYLCATDTPGQGRETQYFGPGTRLLVL.

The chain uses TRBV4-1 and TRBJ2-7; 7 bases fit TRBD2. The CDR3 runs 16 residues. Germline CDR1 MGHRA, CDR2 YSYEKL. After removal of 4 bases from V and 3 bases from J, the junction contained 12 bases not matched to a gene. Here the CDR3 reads CASSPGGAGVNYEQYF. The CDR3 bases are TGCGCCAGCAGCCCGGGCGGCGCGGGGGTTAACTACGAGCAGTACTTC.

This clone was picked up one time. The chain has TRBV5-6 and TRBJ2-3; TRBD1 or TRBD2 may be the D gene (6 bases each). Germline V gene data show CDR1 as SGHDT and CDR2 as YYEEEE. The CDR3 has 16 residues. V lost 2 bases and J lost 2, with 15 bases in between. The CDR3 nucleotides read TGTGCCAGCAGCTTAGTAACGGGGGCATTCACAGATACGCAGTATTTT. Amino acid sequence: CASSLVTGAFTDTQYF.

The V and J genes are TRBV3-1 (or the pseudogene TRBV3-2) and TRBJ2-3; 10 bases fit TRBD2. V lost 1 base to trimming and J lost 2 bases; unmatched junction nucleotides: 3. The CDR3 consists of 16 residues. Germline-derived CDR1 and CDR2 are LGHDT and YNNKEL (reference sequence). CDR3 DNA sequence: TGTGCCAGCAGCCAAGGCACTAGCGGGAACACAGATACGCAGTATTTT. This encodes CASSQGTSGNTDTQYF.

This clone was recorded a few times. The CDR3 loop is CASSDDGYTQYF. CDR3 DNA: TGTGCCAGCAGCGACGACGGATATACGCAGTATTTT. The chain is built from TRBV2 and TRBJ2-3; D not resolved. From germline, CDR1 is SNHLY and CDR2 FYNNEI. V was pared by 6 bases and J by 7 bases, with 11 bases between. The CDR3 has 12 residues.

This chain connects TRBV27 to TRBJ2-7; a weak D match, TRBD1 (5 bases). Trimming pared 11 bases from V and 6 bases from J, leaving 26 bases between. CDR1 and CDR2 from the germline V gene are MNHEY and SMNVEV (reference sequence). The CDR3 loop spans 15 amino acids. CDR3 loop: CARPVGQDNRSEQYF. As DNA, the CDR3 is TGTGCCCGCCCGGTGGGGCAGGACAATCGGAGCGAGCAGTACTTC.

CDR3 coding DNA: TGTGCCAGCAGCTTAGGGGCGGGAGGATCGGAGACCCAGTACTTC. It translates to CASSLGAGGSETQYF. This chain uses TRBV13 with TRBJ2-5; 8 nucleotides agree with TRBD2. V lost 0 bases and J lost 5; bases outside the gene matches: 5. This CDR3 region has 15 residues. Germline CDR1 is PRHDT and CDR2 is FYEKMQ (reference sequence).

The CDR3, as DNA: TGTGCCAGCAGCCGTGGGAGGGAGTCCACCGGGGAGCTGTTTTTT. Translating it yields CASSRGRESTGELFF. This chain links TRBV11-3 with TRBJ2-2; 7 nucleotides line up with TRBD2. The V gene end was trimmed by 5 bases and the J gene end by 4 bases; junction bases not matched to a gene: 7. CDR3 length equals 15 residues. Looked up from germline, CDR1 is SGHNT and CDR2 is YENEEA.

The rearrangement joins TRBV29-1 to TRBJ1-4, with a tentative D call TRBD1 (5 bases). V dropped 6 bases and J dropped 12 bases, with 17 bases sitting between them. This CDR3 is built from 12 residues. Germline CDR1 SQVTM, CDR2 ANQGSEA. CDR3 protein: CSVGTTARELFF. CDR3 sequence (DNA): TGCAGCGTGGGGACGACAGCCCGGGAACTGTTTTTT.

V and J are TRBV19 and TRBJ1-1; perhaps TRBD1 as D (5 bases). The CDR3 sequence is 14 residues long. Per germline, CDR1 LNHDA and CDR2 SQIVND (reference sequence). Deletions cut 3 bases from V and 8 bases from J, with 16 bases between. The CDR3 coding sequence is TGTGCCAGTAGTATTTCAGGCGCCGGGGCAGAAGCTTTCTTT. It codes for CASSISGAGAEAFF.

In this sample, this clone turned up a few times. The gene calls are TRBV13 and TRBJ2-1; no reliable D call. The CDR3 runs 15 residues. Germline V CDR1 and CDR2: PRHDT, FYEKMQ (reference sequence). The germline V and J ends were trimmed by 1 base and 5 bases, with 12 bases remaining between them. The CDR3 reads CASSLVGLDHNEQFF. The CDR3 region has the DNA TGTGCCAGCAGCTTAGTGGGCCTAGACCACAATGAGCAGTTCTTC.